One sample yielded the 30 T cell receptor beta chains listed below, sequenced in a study of early T cells in non-severe SARS-CoV-2 infection. One entry per CDR3 protein results from TCRdb running MiXCR on the 5' RACE reads. The data contain about 110,000 distinct CDR3 sequences, roughly 10% of them seen just once; the ten biggest clones take up 6.5% to 8%. The sample was whole blood. The origin of the receptors is an adult who was a healthcare worker with PCR-confirmed SARS-CoV-2 infection or an uninfected control (not recorded which).

This clonotype was detected many times. V and J are TRBV3-1 and TRBJ1-1; 9 positions agree with TRBD1. Germline V gene lookup returns CDR1 LGHDT and CDR2 YNNKEL (reference sequence). V gave up 1 base and J gave up 6 bases; unmatched junction bases: 9. The CDR3 is 16 residues long. In nucleotides, the CDR3 is TGTGCCAGCAGCCAAGGAGGCTTGGGACAGGGAGCTGAAGCTTTCTTT. Translated: CASSQGGLGQGAEAFF.

This clonotype was found many times. The rearrangement uses TRBV28 and TRBJ2-3, with 10 nucleotides matching TRBD2. Germline CDR1 MDHEN, CDR2 SYDVKM. The CDR3 runs to 15 residues. Germline trimming cut 4 bases from V and 3 bases from J; bases unmatched to any gene: 4. CDR3 sequence: CASSSAGGNTDTQYF. The CDR3 coding sequence is TGTGCCAGCAGTTCAGCGGGAGGGAATACAGATACGCAGTATTTT.

Concerning this clonotype itself: Given a much more abundant clone one base away, this may be a read error. The chain recombines TRBV7-9 with TRBJ2-1, with 7 bases aligning to TRBD2. Germline V gene lookup returns CDR1 SEHNR and CDR2 FQNEAQ (reference sequence). The junction had 6 bases not matched to a gene; V was cut back by 2 bases and J by 8 bases. The CDR3 length is 14 residues. CDR3 bases: TGTGCCAGCAGCTTACAAGCGGGGTCCGATGAGCAGTTCTTC. This codes for CASSLQAGSDEQFF.

This clonotype was seen at least ten times. The chain is built from TRBV20-1 and TRBJ2-1, with 8 bases lining up with TRBD2. CDR1 is DFQATT and CDR2 is SNEGSKA in the germline V gene (reference sequence). The V gene end was trimmed by 3 bases and the J gene end by 0 bases; junction bases not matched to a gene: 4. This CDR3 is built from 15 residues. The CDR3 DNA sequence: TGCAGTGCTAGTCCCGGACTAGCCTCCTACAATGAGCAGTTCTTC. Translation: CSASPGLASYNEQFF.

Remarks on this clonotype: Given a much more abundant clone one base away, this may be a read error. J is TRBJ1-5 and V is TRBV28; D gene uncertain. The CDR3 is made up of 12 amino acids. The V gene's germline CDR1 is MDHEN and CDR2 SYDVKM. V was shortened by 7 bases and J by 7 bases, with 11 bases between the two germline ends. The DNA for the CDR3 is TGTGCCAGCACCTGTGGACGGCAGCCCCAGCATTTT. Its translation is CASTCGRQPQHF.

This clonotype was detected many times. V and J are TRBV3-1 and TRBJ2-7; D is unclear. Trimming pared 2 bases from V and 2 bases from J, leaving 13 bases between. This CDR3 region has 15 residues. Germline assignment: CDR1 LGHDT and CDR2 YNNKEL (reference sequence). The CDR3 loop is CASSQRIGRPYEQYF. In nucleotides, the CDR3 is TGTGCCAGCAGCCAAAGGATAGGCCGACCCTACGAGCAGTACTTC.

The chain employs TRBV29-1 and TRBJ2-5; TRBD1 might be the D (5 bases). Germline CDR1 reads SQVTM; CDR2 reads ANQGSEA. Trimming shortened V by 7 bases and J by 2 bases, and 5 bases separated the two germline ends. The CDR3 covers 10 residues. CDR3 sequence reads: CSAGQETQYF. CDR3 coding DNA: TGCAGCGCAGGGCAAGAGACCCAGTACTTC.

This clonotype has more than one count but fewer than ten. The V gene is TRBV10-3, the J gene TRBJ2-2; D gene ambiguous. In germline, CDR1 is ENHRY, CDR2 SYGVKD. The germline V and J ends were trimmed by 3 bases and 8 bases, with 4 bases remaining between them. The CDR3 loop spans 11 amino acids. CDR3 amino acids: CAISEIGELFF. DNA for the CDR3: TGTGCCATCAGTGAAATTGGGGAGCTGTTTTTT.

This clonotype was detected ten times or more. The chain carries TRBV7-9 and TRBJ1-6; D unclear. Germline CDR1 and CDR2: SEHNR and FQNEAQ (reference sequence). The CDR3 sequence is 13 residues long. Trimming took off 6 bases at V and 10 bases at J, with 13 bases between the two ends. CDR3 sequence: CASSDQPPSPLHF. In nucleotides, the CDR3 is TGTGCCAGCAGTGATCAGCCGCCATCACCCCTCCACTTT.

The chain links TRBV28 to TRBJ1-1; D perhaps matches TRBD1 (5 bases). The CDR3 loop spans 13 amino acids. With 1 base removed from V and 4 bases from J, the gap between germline ends came to 7 bases. Germline CDR1 reads MDHEN; CDR2 reads SYDVKM. The CDR3: CASSLFGGTEAFF. The DNA of the CDR3 is TGTGCCAGCAGTTTATTTGGGGGCACTGAAGCTTTCTTT.

This clonotype has a single count. A read error may be the cause here, since a much bigger clone is one base away. The chain joins TRBV4-2 to TRBJ2-7; 8 nucleotides agree with TRBD1. The CDR3 has 16 residues. Germline V gene lookup returns CDR1 LGHNA and CDR2 YNFKEQ. Written as DNA, the CDR3 is TGTGCCTGCAGCCAAGTAGTGGGACAGGCCTACTACGAGCAGTACTTC. It specifies CACSQVVGQAYYEQYF.

This rearrangement joins TRBV29-1 to TRBJ2-5; a weak D match, TRBD2 (5 bases). V shed 4 bases and J shed 0 bases, with 6 bases lying between them. This CDR3 contains 12 residues. CDR1 and CDR2 from the germline V gene are SQVTM and ANQGSEA. This CDR3 reads CSVGGYQETQYF. The CDR3 nucleotides are TGCAGCGTTGGAGGGTACCAAGAGACCCAGTACTTC.

This clonotype came up many times. The chain carries TRBV9 and TRBJ2-3; D uncertain. V gave up 4 bases and J gave up 5 bases, with 11 bases separating them. Germline V gives CDR1 SGDLS, CDR2 YYNGEE. There are 13 residues in the CDR3. DNA of the CDR3: TGTGCCAGCAGCCCGAATTGGGGAGATACGCAGTATTTT. It codes for CASSPNWGDTQYF.

This sequence joins TRBV3-1 and TRBJ2-7; 10 positions agree with TRBD2. Germline V gives CDR1 LGHDT, CDR2 YNNKEL (reference sequence). This CDR3 is 17 amino acids long. The junction had 11 bases not matched to a gene; V was cut back by 4 bases and J by 2 bases. The CDR3 loop reads CASSPSGTSVSAYEQYF. The CDR3 bases are TGTGCCAGCAGCCCGTCTGGGACTAGCGTATCGGCCTACGAGCAGTACTTC.

This clonotype was recorded at least ten times. The chain carries TRBV5-1 and TRBJ2-2; D is ambiguous. V lost 0 bases, J lost 4 bases, and 10 bases lay in between. This CDR3 spans 15 amino acids. Per germline, CDR1 SGHRS and CDR2 YFSETQ. The CDR3 DNA follows: TGCGCCAGCAGCTTGGTTGTCAGAGGCACCGGGGAGCTGTTTTTT. Its protein product is CASSLVVRGTGELFF.

As for this clonotype: A clone one base away is much larger, so this may be a read error. The gene calls are TRBV28 and TRBJ2-1; weak D call: TRBD2 (6 bases). The V gene's germline CDR1 is MDHEN and CDR2 SYDVKM. The V end was cut by 5 bases, the J end by 13 bases, with 15 bases between. This CDR3 is 12 amino acids long. The CDR3 coding sequence is TGTGCCAGCAGTCTGCGGACGGGAGATCAGTTCTTC. Translation gives CASSLRTGDQFF.

This clonotype appeared a few times. The J gene is TRBJ2-7, the V gene TRBV28; D not resolved. The CDR3 consists of 17 residues. Trimming left V 2 bases short and J 3 bases short, with 20 bases between. Germline V gives CDR1 MDHEN, CDR2 SYDVKM. CDR3 in amino acids: CASSLGEGTGFYYEQYF. The CDR3 nucleotides read TGTGCCAGCAGTTTAGGTGAAGGTACCGGGTTCTACTACGAGCAGTACTTC.

In its sample, this clonotype was seen many times. CDR3 region: CSARVETSGSGGQYF. The CDR3 nucleotides are TGCAGTGCTAGAGTAGAGACTAGCGGCTCCGGCGGGCAGTACTTC. V gene TRBV20-1 combines with J gene TRBJ2-7; TRBD2 aligns across 9 bases. This CDR3 comprises 15 residues. V dropped 1 base and J dropped 9; count of bases not matched to a gene: 13. From germline, CDR1 is DFQATT and CDR2 SNEGSKA (reference sequence).

The CDR3 protein is CSAREGTADTQYF. For the CDR3, the DNA is TGCAGTGCTAGAGAGGGGACCGCAGATACGCAGTATTTT. The genes are TRBV20-1 and TRBJ2-3; D assignment may be TRBD1 or TRBD2 (5 bases each). This CDR3 has 13 amino acids. V was clipped by 0 bases and J by 4 bases, with 8 bases between them. Germline CDR1 is DFQATT and CDR2 is SNEGSKA (reference sequence).

This clonotype has just a few counts. The rearrangement joins TRBV6-2 or TRBV6-3 to TRBJ1-1, with a tentative D call TRBD1 (5 bases). Germline V gene data show CDR1 as MNHEY and CDR2 as SVGEGT. The V and J ends lost 5 bases and 10 bases respectively, with 11 bases between them. CDR3 length: 11 amino acids. This CDR3 reads CASSTGQGAFF. The CDR3 nucleotides read TGTGCCAGCAGTACCGGGCAGGGAGCTTTCTTT.

This chain links TRBV10-2 with TRBJ2-3, with D possibly being TRBD2 (6 bases). The CDR3 runs 13 residues. V lost 4 bases and J lost 5, with 10 bases in between. From germline, CDR1 is WSHSY and CDR2 SAAADI. Here the CDR3 DNA reads TGCGCCAGCAGTGCGGGAGTGGAAGATACGCAGTATTTT. Translation gives CASSAGVEDTQYF.

A few counts support this clonotype. The chain joins TRBV12-3 or TRBV12-4 to TRBJ2-5; possibly TRBD1 or TRBD2 for D (5 bases each). V was trimmed by 3 bases and J by 5 bases, leaving 10 bases between them. The CDR3 extends over 13 amino acids. Here the CDR3 DNA reads TGTGCCAGCAGTTTTAAAGGGACGGAGACCCAGTACTTC. This codes for CASSFKGTETQYF.

This clonotype appeared many times. V usage is TRBV6-1 and J usage is TRBJ2-2; 9 bases map to TRBD1. Germline assignment: CDR1 MNHNS and CDR2 SASEGT. The CDR3 is 13 residues long. With 5 bases clipped from V and 8 bases from J, the junction kept 3 bases outside the gene matches. Written as DNA, the CDR3 is TGTGCCAGCAGTTACAGGGGGCTTGGGGAGCTGTTTTTT. Its translation is CASSYRGLGELFF.

This clonotype was recorded at least ten times. The V and J genes are TRBV3-1 and TRBJ1-1; the match to TRBD1 covers 7 bases. V lost 5 bases to trimming and J lost 0 bases; unmatched junction nucleotides: 3. The CDR3 sequence is 14 residues long. Germline V gives CDR1 LGHDT, CDR2 YNNKEL (reference sequence). In nucleotides, the CDR3 is TGTGCCAGCAGCGAGACAGGGCTGAACACTGAAGCTTTCTTT. Translation: CASSETGLNTEAFF.

This clonotype showed up just a few times. V gene TRBV27 combines with J gene TRBJ1-2, with 9 bases matching TRBD1. V shed 2 bases, J shed 6 bases, and the junction held 10 bases outside the gene matches. Germline V gene lookup returns CDR1 MNHEY and CDR2 SMNVEV (reference sequence). The CDR3 consists of 16 residues. CDR3 in DNA: TGTGCCAGCAGTTTAGGACCCCCCGGGACAGGGCATGGCTACACCTTC. Translated, it gives CASSLGPPGTGHGYTF.

This chain joins TRBV7-8 and TRBJ2-7, with D unclear. Between the trimmed V and J ends, which lost 0 bases and 0 bases, there was a span of 12 bases. The CDR3 is made up of 16 amino acids. In germline, CDR1 is SGHVS, CDR2 FQNEAQ. DNA of the CDR3: TGTGCCAGCAGCTTAGCGTCTGCGGTTCTCTCCTACGAGCAGTACTTC. It translates to CASSLASAVLSYEQYF. Full variable domain (missing parts from reference TRBV7-8 and TRBJ2-7): GAGVSQSPRYKVAKRGQDVALRCDPISGHVSLFWYQQALGQGPEFLTYFQNEAQLDKSGLPSDRFFAERPEGSVSTLKIQRTQQEDSAVYLCASSLASAVLSYEQYFGPGTRLTVT.

This clonotype was counted at least ten times. This chain joins TRBV4-1 and TRBJ2-3, with D perhaps matching TRBD1 (5 bases). There are 16 residues in the CDR3. Trimming pared 0 bases from V and 1 base from J, leaving 11 bases between. The V gene's germline CDR1 is MGHRA and CDR2 YSYEKL. The CDR3 DNA sequence: TGCGCCAGCAGCCAAGATAGGGGTAGTGGCACAGATACGCAGTATTTT. Amino acid sequence: CASSQDRGSGTDTQYF.

This clonotype has ten or more counts. V gene TRBV4-1 combines with J gene TRBJ2-1; 9 positions match TRBD2. Looked up from germline, CDR1 is MGHRA and CDR2 is YSYEKL. V shed 3 bases and J 6 bases; nucleotides not matched to a gene: 3. This CDR3 is 14 amino acids long. In DNA form, the CDR3 reads TGCGCCAGCAGCCAGCGGGAGGGCCTCAATGAGCAGTTCTTC. Protein sequence: CASSQREGLNEQFF.

In its sample, this clonotype was seen a few times. The rearrangement joins TRBV7-9 to TRBJ2-2, with a weak D call TRBD1 (6 bases). Germline V gene sequence: CDR1 SEHNR, CDR2 FQNEAQ (reference sequence). Trimming shortened V by 9 bases and J by 0 bases, and 11 bases separated the two germline ends. The CDR3 has 14 amino acids. The CDR3 region is CARDRDTNTGELFF. DNA of the CDR3: TGTGCCAGGGACCGGGACACGAACACCGGGGAGCTGTTTTTT.

This clonotype was detected many times. This chain links TRBV24-1 with TRBJ1-5; unclear D gene. Trimming took off 3 bases at V and 6 bases at J, with 8 bases between the two ends. The CDR3 runs to 13 residues. Per the germline V gene, CDR1 is KGHDR and CDR2 is SFDVKD. The CDR3 is CATSDRVGQPQHF. In nucleotides, the CDR3 is TGTGCCACCAGTGATCGGGTAGGTCAGCCCCAGCATTTT.